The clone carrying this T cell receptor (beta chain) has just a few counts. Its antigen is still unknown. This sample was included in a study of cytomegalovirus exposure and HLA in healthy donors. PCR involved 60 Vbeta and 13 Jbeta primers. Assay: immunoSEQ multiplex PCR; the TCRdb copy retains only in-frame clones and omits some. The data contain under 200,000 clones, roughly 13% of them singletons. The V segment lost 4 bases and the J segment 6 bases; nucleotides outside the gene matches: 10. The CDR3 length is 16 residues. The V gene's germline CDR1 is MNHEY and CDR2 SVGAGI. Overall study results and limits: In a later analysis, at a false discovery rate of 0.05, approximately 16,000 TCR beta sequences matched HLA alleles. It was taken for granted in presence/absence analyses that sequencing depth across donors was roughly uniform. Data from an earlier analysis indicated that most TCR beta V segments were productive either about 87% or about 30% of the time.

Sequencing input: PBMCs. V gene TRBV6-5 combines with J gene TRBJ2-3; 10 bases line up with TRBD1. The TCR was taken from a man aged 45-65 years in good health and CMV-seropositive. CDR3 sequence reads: CASSSPWTGGRDTQYF. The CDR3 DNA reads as TGTGCCAGCAGTTCCCCCTGGACAGGGGGAAGGGATACGCAGTATTTT.